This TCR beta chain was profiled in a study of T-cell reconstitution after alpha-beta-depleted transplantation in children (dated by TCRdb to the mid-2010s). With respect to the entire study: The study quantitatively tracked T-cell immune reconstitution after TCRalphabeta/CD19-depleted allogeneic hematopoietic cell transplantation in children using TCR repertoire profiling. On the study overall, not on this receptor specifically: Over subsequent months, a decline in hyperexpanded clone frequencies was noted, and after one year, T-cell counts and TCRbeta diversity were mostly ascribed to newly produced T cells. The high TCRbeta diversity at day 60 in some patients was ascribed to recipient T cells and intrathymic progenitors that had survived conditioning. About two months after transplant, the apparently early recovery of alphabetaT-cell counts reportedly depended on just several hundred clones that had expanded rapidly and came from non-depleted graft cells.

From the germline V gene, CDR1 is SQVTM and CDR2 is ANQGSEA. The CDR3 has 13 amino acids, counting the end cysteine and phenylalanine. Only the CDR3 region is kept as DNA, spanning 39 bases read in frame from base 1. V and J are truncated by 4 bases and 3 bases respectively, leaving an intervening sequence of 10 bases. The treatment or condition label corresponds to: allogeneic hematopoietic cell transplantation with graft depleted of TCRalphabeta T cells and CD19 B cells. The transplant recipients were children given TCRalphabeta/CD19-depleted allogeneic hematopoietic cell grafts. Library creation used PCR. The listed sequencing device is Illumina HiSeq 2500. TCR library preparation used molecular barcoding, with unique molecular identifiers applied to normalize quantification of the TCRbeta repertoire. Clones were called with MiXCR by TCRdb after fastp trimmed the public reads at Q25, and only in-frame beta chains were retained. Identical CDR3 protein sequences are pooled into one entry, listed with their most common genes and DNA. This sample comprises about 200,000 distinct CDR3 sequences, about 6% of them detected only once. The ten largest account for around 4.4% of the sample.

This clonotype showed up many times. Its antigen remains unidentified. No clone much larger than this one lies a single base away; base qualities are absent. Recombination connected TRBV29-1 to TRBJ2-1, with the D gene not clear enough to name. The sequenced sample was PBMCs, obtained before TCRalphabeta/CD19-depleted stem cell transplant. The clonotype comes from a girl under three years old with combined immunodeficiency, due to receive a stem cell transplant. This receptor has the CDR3 CSVVRSNYNEQFF. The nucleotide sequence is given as TGCAGCGTTGTCCGGAGTAACTACAATGAGCAGTTCTTC.